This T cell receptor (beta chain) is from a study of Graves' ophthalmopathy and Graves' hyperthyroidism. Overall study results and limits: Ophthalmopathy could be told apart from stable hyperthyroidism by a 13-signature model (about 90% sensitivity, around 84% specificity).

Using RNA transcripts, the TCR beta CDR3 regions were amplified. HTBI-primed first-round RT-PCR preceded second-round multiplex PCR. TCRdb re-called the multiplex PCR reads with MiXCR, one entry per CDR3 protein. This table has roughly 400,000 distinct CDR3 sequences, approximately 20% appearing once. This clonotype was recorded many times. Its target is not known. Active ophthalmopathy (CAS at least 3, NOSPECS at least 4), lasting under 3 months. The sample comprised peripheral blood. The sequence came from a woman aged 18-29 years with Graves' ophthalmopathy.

The CDR3, as DNA: TGTGCCAGCAGCTTAGCCCAAGCGGGGGGGCCCTACGAGCAGTACTTC. It codes for CASSLAQAGGPYEQYF. The chain is built from TRBV7-2 and TRBJ2-7; 10 positions agree with TRBD2. The CDR3 spans 16 residues. V dropped 0 bases and J dropped 2; count of bases not matched to a gene: 4. Germline-derived CDR1 and CDR2 are SGHTA and FQGNSA.